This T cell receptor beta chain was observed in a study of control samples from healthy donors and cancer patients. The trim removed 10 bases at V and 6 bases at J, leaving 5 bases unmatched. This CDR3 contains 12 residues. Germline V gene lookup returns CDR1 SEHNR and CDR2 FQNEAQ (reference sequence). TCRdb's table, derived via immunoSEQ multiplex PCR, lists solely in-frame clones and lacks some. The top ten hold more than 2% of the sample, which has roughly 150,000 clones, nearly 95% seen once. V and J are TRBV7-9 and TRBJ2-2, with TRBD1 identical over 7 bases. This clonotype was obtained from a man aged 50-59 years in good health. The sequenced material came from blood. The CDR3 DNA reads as TGTGCCACCCGACAGGGATCCGGGGAGCTGTTTTTT. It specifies CATRQGSGELFF.